The entry that follows covers one TCR beta chain sequence. Clones were read by immunoSEQ multiplex PCR, and TCRdb kept only the in-frame ones, dropping some. The table lists about 18,000 clones, under 90% of them singletons, with approximately 9.1% in the top ten. The entry originates in a study of T cell changes during pregnancy in multiple sclerosis. The junction had 11 bases not matched to a gene; V was cut back by 4 bases and J by 3 bases. There are 16 residues in the CDR3. Germline assignment: CDR1 MNHNS and CDR2 SASEGT. The TCR originated in a female donor with multiple sclerosis, enrolled in a pregnancy study. The chain joins TRBV6-1 to TRBJ2-5, with 7 positions matching TRBD2. The sample was CD8+ T cells from peripheral blood mononuclear cells, taken after pregnancy. The CDR3 sequence is CASSASGGSHEETQYF. The CDR3 bases are TGTGCCAGCAGTGCCAGTGGCGGGAGTCATGAAGAGACCCAGTACTTC.